The entry below describes one T cell receptor (beta chain). Its target is not known. The authors ran a second PCR of 7 to 11 cycles using a sample-barcoded 5' primer and a J-beta primer mix. Tagging of each cDNA molecule was performed by a template-switch adaptor with 12 random nucleotides. TCRdb re-derived calls from the 5' RACE reads in MiXCR, one entry per CDR3 protein. The sample has around 780,000 distinct CDR3 sequences; roughly three fifths are singletons. A minimum of 6 micrograms of total RNA was extracted per sample. The data were obtained in a study of blood T cells in healthy people across ages. Trimming took off 5 bases at V and 4 bases at J, with 20 bases between the two ends. The CDR3 totals 16 residues. Study results and caveats: A roughly linear age-dependent decrease characterized TCR beta diversity per million T cells. Donors of long life had a larger count of naive CD4+ cells and greater diversity than aged donors.

The TCR comes from a man in his forties in good health. The specimen was blood. The chain has TRBV12-3 or TRBV12-4 and TRBJ1-2; possibly TRBD1 for D (6 bases). In nucleotides, the CDR3 is TGTGCCAGCAGTCCCCCTTGGGGGGGCGGTTCCTATGGCTACACCTTC. Protein: CASSPPWGGGSYGYTF.